The clone carrying this T cell receptor (beta chain) was recorded a few times. This entry is derived from a study of blood T cell repertoires in COVID-19. At the level of the study: Acute and convalescent COVID-19 samples came from the United States, Italy and Spain. PBMCs, B-cell-depleted T cells, or T cells were the source of the cDNA or gDNA that made up the material.

This CDR3 contains 14 residues. From germline, CDR1 is SGHTA and CDR2 FQGTGA. Trimming took 4 bases from V and 7 from J; bases not matched to a gene: 6. Produced via immunoSEQ multiplex PCR; TCRdb's table is partial and in-frame only. The profile covers 150,000 to 200,000 clones, with around 77% appearing a single time and approximately 15% taken by the ten largest. The TCR originated in a man aged 60-69 years with active or convalescent COVID-19. The chain uses TRBV7-3 and TRBJ2-1; 8 nucleotides line up with TRBD2. The specimen was peripheral blood. For the CDR3, the DNA is TGTGCCAGCAGCTCATCAGCGGGAGTTAATGAGCAGTTCTTC. Protein product: CASSSSAGVNEQFF.